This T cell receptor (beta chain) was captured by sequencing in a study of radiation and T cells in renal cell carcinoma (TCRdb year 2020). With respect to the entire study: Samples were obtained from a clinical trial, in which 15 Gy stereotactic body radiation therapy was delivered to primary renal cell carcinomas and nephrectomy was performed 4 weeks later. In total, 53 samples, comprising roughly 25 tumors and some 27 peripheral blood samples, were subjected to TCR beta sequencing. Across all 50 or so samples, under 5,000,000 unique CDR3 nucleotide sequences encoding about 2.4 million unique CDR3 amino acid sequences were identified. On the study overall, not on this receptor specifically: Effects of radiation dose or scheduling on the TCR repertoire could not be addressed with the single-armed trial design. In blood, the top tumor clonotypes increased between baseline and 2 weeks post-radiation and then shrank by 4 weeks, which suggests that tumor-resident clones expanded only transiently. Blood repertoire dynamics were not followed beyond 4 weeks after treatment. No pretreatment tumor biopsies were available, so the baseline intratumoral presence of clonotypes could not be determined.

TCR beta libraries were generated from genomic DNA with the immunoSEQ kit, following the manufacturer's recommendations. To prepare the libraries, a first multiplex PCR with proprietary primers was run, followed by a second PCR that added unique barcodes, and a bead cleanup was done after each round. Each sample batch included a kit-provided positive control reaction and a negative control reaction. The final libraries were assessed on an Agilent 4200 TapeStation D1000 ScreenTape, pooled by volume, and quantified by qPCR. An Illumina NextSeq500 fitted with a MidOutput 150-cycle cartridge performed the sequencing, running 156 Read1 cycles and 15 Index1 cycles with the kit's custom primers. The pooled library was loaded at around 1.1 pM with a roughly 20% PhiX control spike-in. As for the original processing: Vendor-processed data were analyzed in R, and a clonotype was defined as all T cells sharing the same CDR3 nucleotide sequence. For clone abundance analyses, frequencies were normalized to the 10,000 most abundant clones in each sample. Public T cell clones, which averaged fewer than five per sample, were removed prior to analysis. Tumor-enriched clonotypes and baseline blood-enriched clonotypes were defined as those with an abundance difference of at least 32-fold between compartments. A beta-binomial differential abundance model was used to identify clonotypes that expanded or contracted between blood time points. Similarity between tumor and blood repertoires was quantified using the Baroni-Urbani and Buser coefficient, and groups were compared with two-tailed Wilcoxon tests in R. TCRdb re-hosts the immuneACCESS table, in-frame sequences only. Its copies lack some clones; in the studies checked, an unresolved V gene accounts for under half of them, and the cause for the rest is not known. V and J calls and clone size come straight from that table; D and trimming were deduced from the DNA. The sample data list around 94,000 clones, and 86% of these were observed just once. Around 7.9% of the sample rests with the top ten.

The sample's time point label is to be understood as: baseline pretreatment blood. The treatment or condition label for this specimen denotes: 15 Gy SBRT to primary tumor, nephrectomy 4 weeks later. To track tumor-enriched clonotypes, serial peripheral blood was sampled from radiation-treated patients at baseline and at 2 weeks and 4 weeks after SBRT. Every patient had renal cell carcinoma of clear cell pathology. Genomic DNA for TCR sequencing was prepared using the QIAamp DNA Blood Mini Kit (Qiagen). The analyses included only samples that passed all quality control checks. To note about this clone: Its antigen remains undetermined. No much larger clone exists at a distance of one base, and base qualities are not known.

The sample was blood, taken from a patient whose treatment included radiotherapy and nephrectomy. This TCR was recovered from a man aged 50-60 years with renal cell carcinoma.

The nucleotide sequence reads as follows: TGTGCCAGCAGTTTAGGACTAGCGTCACTTTCTAGCACAGATACGCAGTATTTT. The translation is CASSLGLASLSSTDTQYF. The V and J genes are TRBV27 and TRBJ2-3; the central 9 bases match TRBD2. Via the germline V gene (reference sequence), CDR1 is MNHEY and CDR2 SMNVEV. V ends up 2 bases short and J 0 bases short, with an unmatched junction base count of 9. Including the terminal cysteine and phenylalanine, the CDR3 comprises 18 residues. Only the CDR3 region is kept as DNA, spanning 54 bases read in frame from base 1.